The 8 T cell receptor beta chains in this list originate from one sample, sequenced in a study of blood T cells in healthy people across ages. The use of a sample-barcoded 5' primer and a J-beta primer mix characterized a second PCR of roughly 6 to 11 cycles. TCRdb called the 5' RACE reads again in MiXCR, with one record for every CDR3 protein. The sample includes approximately 700,000 distinct CDR3 sequences, 32% of them seen just once. Specimen: blood. These receptors originate from an elderly woman in good health.

This clonotype was recorded at least ten times. The chain couples TRBV7-9 to TRBJ2-1, with 7 positions matching TRBD2. CDR3 length: 13 residues. CDR1 is SEHNR, CDR2 FQNEAQ, per germline (reference sequence). J was trimmed by 5 bases and V by 5 bases; bases with no gene match: 3. Here the CDR3 DNA reads TGTGCCAGCAGCCAGGGACTAAACAATGAGCAGTTCTTC. Translation: CASSQGLNNEQFF.

There are a few counts of this clonotype. The V gene is TRBV6-2 or TRBV6-3, the J gene TRBJ1-4; D perhaps matches TRBD1 (6 bases). The CDR3 loop spans 15 amino acids. In germline, CDR1 is MNHEY, CDR2 SVGEGT. V was pared by 6 bases and J by 7 bases, with 18 bases between. The CDR3 coding sequence is TGTGCCAGCAGACCAGGGGACACGGGAGTTGAAAAACTGTTTTTT. As protein: CASRPGDTGVEKLFF.

The chain has TRBV15 and TRBJ2-5; weak D call: TRBD1 (6 bases). V lost 1 base and J 2 bases, leaving 14 bases between the germline ends. The germline V gene encodes CDR1 LNHNV and CDR2 YYDKDF (reference sequence). CDR3 length: 16 amino acids. The CDR3 protein is CATSRGGGAGQETQYF. The CDR3 DNA sequence: TGTGCCACCAGCAGAGGTGGGGGCGCAGGGCAAGAGACCCAGTACTTC. The variable domain in full, completed from reference TRBV15 and TRBJ2-5, reads DAMVIQNPRYQVTQFGKPVTLSCSQTLNHNVMYWYQQKSSQAPKLLFHYYDKDFNNEADTPDNFQSRRPNTSFCFLDIRSPGLGDTAMYLCATSRGGGAGQETQYFGPGTRLLVL.

In the case of this clonotype: Being one base from a much bigger clone, this may be a read error. The chain links TRBV6-5 to TRBJ2-4; D might be TRBD2 (5 bases). CDR1 is MNHEY and CDR2 is SVGAGI in the germline V gene. V was trimmed by 5 bases and J by 7 bases, leaving 18 bases between them. This CDR3 comprises 15 residues. CDR3 residues: CASSTRPGLGNIQYF. DNA of the CDR3: TGTGCCAGCAGTACTAGACCGGGCTTGGGGAACATTCAGTACTTC.

This clonotype was counted a few times. Sequence at one end of the junction differs from germline and may be a read error. The chain has TRBV7-9 and TRBJ1-2; no definite D call. This CDR3 spans 14 amino acids. Germline CDR1 reads SEHNR; CDR2 reads FQNEAQ (reference sequence). In DNA, the CDR3 is TGTGCCAGCAACTTAGTGGGCGCGAGCTATGGCTACACCTTC. Its protein product is CASNLVGASYGYTF.

This rearrangement joins TRBV29-1 to TRBJ2-1, with D possibly being TRBD2 (6 bases). V gave up 3 bases and J gave up 6 bases, with 12 bases separating them. CDR3 size: 13 residues. Looked up from germline, CDR1 is SQVTM and CDR2 is ANQGSEA. The DNA for the CDR3 is TGCAGCGTTGATCTGCGGGACTCCAATGAGCAGTTCTTC. Its translation is CSVDLRDSNEQFF.

This chain joins TRBV20-1 and TRBJ2-5; TRBD1 agrees at 8 bases. The end of the DNA is better explained by TRBJ2-7, so the J call may be wrong. The germline V gene encodes CDR1 DFQATT and CDR2 SNEGSKA (reference sequence). This CDR3 contains 13 residues. Here the CDR3 reads CSTEDRAGCEQYF. The CDR3 DNA reads as TGCAGTACTGAGGACAGGGCGGGCTGCGAGCAGTACTTC.

Worth noting for this clonotype: One junction end disagrees with the germline gene, perhaps due to a read error. The chain is built from TRBV3-1 and TRBJ1-1; possibly TRBD1 for D (5 bases). The CDR3 loop spans 15 amino acids. Germline loops: CDR1 LGHDT, CDR2 YNNKEL (reference sequence). CDR3 protein: CAGSQGRGGTTEAFF. CDR3 coding DNA: TGTGCCGGCAGCCAAGGCCGGGGGGGAACCACTGAGGCTTTCTTT.